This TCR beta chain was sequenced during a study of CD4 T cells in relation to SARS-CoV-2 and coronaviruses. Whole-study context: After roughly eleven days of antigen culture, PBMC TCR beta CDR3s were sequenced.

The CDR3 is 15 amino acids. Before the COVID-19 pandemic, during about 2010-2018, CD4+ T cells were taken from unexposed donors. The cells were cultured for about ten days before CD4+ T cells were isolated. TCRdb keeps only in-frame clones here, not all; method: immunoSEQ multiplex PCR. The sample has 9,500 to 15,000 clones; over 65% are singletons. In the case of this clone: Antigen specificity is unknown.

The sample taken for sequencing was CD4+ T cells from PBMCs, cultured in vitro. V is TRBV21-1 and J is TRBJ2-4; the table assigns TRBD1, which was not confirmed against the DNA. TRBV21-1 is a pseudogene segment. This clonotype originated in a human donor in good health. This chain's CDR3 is CASSKGQSAVGIQYF. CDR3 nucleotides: TGTGCCAGCAGCAAGGGACAGTCGGCCGTAGGAATTCAGTACTTC.